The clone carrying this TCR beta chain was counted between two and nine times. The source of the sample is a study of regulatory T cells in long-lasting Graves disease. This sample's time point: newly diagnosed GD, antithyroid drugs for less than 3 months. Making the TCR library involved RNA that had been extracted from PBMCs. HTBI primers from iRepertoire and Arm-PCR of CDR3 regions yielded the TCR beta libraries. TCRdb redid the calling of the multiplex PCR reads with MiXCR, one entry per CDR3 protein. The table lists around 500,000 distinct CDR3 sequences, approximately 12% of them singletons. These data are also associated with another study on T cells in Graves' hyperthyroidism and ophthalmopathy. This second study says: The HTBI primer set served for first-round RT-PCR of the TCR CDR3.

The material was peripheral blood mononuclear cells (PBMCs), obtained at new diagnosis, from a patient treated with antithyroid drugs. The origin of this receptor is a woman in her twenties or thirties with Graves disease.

The CDR3 coding sequence is TGTGCCAGTAGTACCCGGACAGCCACAGATACGCAGTATTTT. Amino acid sequence: CASSTRTATDTQYF. This chain uses TRBV19 with TRBJ2-3, with D possibly being TRBD1 (6 bases). Germline CDR1 and CDR2: LNHDA and SQIVND (reference sequence). V was trimmed by 4 bases and J by 2 bases, leaving 10 bases between them. This CDR3 is 14 amino acids long.